Detailed here is one TCR beta chain. Antigen specificity is unknown. The sample belongs to a study of Tregs in tolerant kidney transplant recipients. Study-level findings and limits: Biological reproducibility was not directly addressed, but technical replication error appeared minimal. Expanding Tregs on activated donor B cells appeared to best identify donor-specific TCRbeta clones. Findings come from small patient numbers and require larger validation.

Libraries were prepared by immunoSEQ multiplex PCR; TCRdb keeps only in-frame clonotypes and omits some of them. The repertoire holds about 18,000 clones, with around four fifths as singletons. Thawed PBMCs were FACS-sorted into unstimulated CD4+CD25+CD127- regulatory T cells, CD4+CD25- non-regulatory cells, CD4 and CD8 cells. V shed 6 bases, J shed 5 bases, and the junction held 7 bases outside the gene matches. This CDR3 has 14 amino acids. The germline V gene has CDR1 LNHDA and CDR2 SQIVND (reference sequence). The sequencing sample was made of Tregs from blood. The source of this sequence is a human donor in good health. This chain joins TRBV19 and TRBJ1-5; TRBD1 matches at 7 bases. The CDR3 protein is CASSLRGPDQPQHF. CDR3 DNA: TGTGCCAGTAGCTTAAGGGGGCCCGATCAGCCCCAGCATTTT.